Described below is a single T cell receptor beta chain sequence and its context. The antigen is not known. The sample belongs to a study of CD4 T cells in relation to SARS-CoV-2 and coronaviruses. TCRdb's table, derived via immunoSEQ multiplex PCR, lists solely in-frame clones and lacks some. The repertoire includes 9,500 to 11,000 clones, about 81% of them detected once, and roughly a sixth sits in the top ten. The unexposed donors gave CD4+ T cells in about 2010-2019, prior to COVID-19. Isolation of CD4+ T cells took place after about eleven days in culture. Testing used SARS-CoV-2 S/N and four cold-coronavirus spikes on unexposed-donor CD4+ T cells, cells permitting. The CDR3 length is 16 residues. Germline CDR1 reads LGHNT; CDR2 reads FRNRAP. V lost 2 bases, J lost 8 bases, and 14 bases stayed unmatched.

The V gene is TRBV12-5, the J gene TRBJ1-1; the match to TRBD1 covers 7 bases. Sequencing was carried out using CD4+ T cells from PBMCs, cultured in vitro. The TCR sequence derives from a human donor in good health. CDR3 sequence reads: CASGLLLPGQNGEAFF. The CDR3 nucleotides are TGTGCTAGTGGTTTGTTACTACCGGGACAGAACGGGGAAGCTTTCTTT. The variable domain in full, completed from reference TRBV12-5 and TRBJ1-1, reads DARVTQTPRHKVTEMGQEVTMRCQPILGHNTVFWYRQTMMQGLELLAYFRNRAPLDDSGMPKDRFSAEMPDATLATLKIQPSEPRDSAVYFCASGLLLPGQNGEAFFGQGTRLTVV.